This T cell receptor (beta chain) was sequenced in a study of cytomegalovirus exposure and HLA in healthy donors. The PCR ran on 60 Vbeta and 13 Jbeta primers. Sequencing was performed with immunoSEQ multiplex PCR; in TCRdb, only in-frame clones are kept and a portion is missing. Of about 120,000 clones in the sample, 50% to 75% were seen once. There are 14 residues in the CDR3. Germline CDR1 is MNHNS and CDR2 is SASEGT. Trimming removed 5 bases from V and 0 bases from J, with 10 bases in between. The material sequenced was PBMCs. The source is a woman aged 35 to 49 in good health and CMV-seropositive. The V and J genes are TRBV6-1 and TRBJ1-1, with D perhaps matching TRBD1 (5 bases). In nucleotides, the CDR3 is TGTGCCAGCAGTTCTCAGGGAATGAACACTGAAGCTTTCTTT. Its protein product is CASSSQGMNTEAFF.